Below are 8 T cell receptor beta chains sequenced from a single sample in a study of low-dose radiotherapy and immunotherapy resistance in tumors. Time point of the sample: before trial treatment. TRAV- and TRBV-specific primers primed first-strand cDNA, covering alpha and beta chains. Over 20 PCR cycles, TCRs were amplified from a constant-region primer and V-primer adapter. TCRdb re-called the reads through MiXCR, storing one row per CDR3 protein. The sample has 85,000 to 100,000 distinct CDR3 sequences, under 10% seen once. The starting material was PBMCs, obtained before treatment. These receptors originate from a male donor with prostate cancer.

The V and J genes are TRBV20-1 and TRBJ2-7; 9 bases are a match to TRBD1. CDR3 size: 13 residues. The trim removed 5 bases at V and 4 bases at J, leaving 6 bases unmatched. Germline CDR1 DFQATT, CDR2 SNEGSKA (reference sequence). CDR3 coding DNA: TGCAGTGCTCGACAGGGGGAGGGTTACGAGCAGTACTTC. Residues: CSARQGEGYEQYF.

Many counts were recorded for this clonotype. The chain uses TRBV5-1 and TRBJ2-3; 8 bases map to TRBD2. From germline, CDR1 is SGHRS and CDR2 YFSETQ. The V gene end was trimmed by 0 bases and the J gene end by 0 bases; junction bases not matched to a gene: 6. The CDR3 runs to 17 residues. This chain's CDR3 is CASSLAGSGISTDTQYF. The CDR3 DNA follows: TGCGCCAGCAGCTTGGCCGGTAGCGGGATAAGCACAGATACGCAGTATTTT. The variable domain in full, completed from reference TRBV5-1 and TRBJ2-3, reads KAGVTQTPRYLIKTRGQQVTLSCSPISGHRSVSWYQQTPGQGLQFLFEYFSETQRNKGNFPGRFSGRQFSNSRSEMNVSTLELGDSALYLCASSLAGSGISTDTQYFGPGTRLTVL.

The table lists this clonotype with many counts. The gene calls are TRBV20-1 and TRBJ2-2; perhaps TRBD1 as D (6 bases). The germline V and J ends were trimmed by 3 bases and 7 bases, with 18 bases remaining between them. This CDR3 is built from 15 residues. Germline assignment: CDR1 DFQATT and CDR2 SNEGSKA (reference sequence). The CDR3: CSASWGHEFGGELFF. The CDR3 DNA is TGCAGTGCTAGCTGGGGACACGAATTCGGCGGGGAGCTGTTTTTT.

This clonotype was seen ten or more times. This chain uses TRBV10-3 with TRBJ2-1; 12 positions match TRBD2. The J segment lost 7 bases and the V segment lost 6 bases, leaving 4 bases of the junction unmatched. CDR1 is ENHRY, CDR2 SYGVKD, per germline. This CDR3 region has 14 residues. CDR3 loop: CAISLTSGSNEQFF. The CDR3 nucleotides read TGTGCCATCAGCCTGACTAGCGGGAGTAATGAGCAGTTCTTC.

In its sample, this clonotype was seen many times. The chain carries TRBV19 and TRBJ2-2; D unresolved. Germline CDR1 reads LNHDA; CDR2 reads SQIVND (reference sequence). With 5 bases removed from V and 7 bases from J, the gap between germline ends came to 14 bases. The CDR3 has 14 residues. Written as DNA, the CDR3 is TGTGCCAGTAGTGCTCCAGACCGACGCGGGGAGCTGTTTTTT. Its protein product is CASSAPDRRGELFF.

This clonotype was seen ten or more times. V gene TRBV11-1 combines with J gene TRBJ2-1; TRBD2 matches at 8 bases. Germline V CDR1 and CDR2: SGHAT, FQDESV (reference sequence). The CDR3 is 16 residues long. With 1 base clipped from V and 3 bases from J, the junction kept 5 bases outside the gene matches. The CDR3: CASSLEPGLGYNEQFF. The DNA of the CDR3 is TGTGCCAGCAGCTTAGAGCCGGGACTAGGCTACAATGAGCAGTTCTTC.

This clonotype was recorded at least ten times. The chain carries TRBV2 and TRBJ1-1; TRBD1 might be the D (6 bases). The CDR3 spans 16 residues. Trimming took off 1 base at V and 0 bases at J, with 12 bases between the two ends. Germline V gives CDR1 SNHLY, CDR2 FYNNEI. CDR3 sequence: CASSEVGTYMNTEAFF. The CDR3 DNA is TGTGCCAGCAGTGAAGTCGGGACATACATGAACACTGAAGCTTTCTTT.

This clonotype has ten or more counts. This sequence joins TRBV29-1 and TRBJ1-1; D is undetermined. V was shortened by 7 bases and J by 0 bases, with 6 bases between the two germline ends. The V gene's germline CDR1 is SQVTM and CDR2 ANQGSEA. The CDR3 is 11 amino acids. The CDR3 reads CSAKMNTEAFF. The CDR3 DNA reads TGCAGCGCTAAAATGAACACTGAAGCTTTCTTT.